The T cell receptor beta chain under discussion was sequenced for a study of cytomegalovirus exposure and HLA in healthy donors. This clone has a single count. As yet, its antigen is unknown. Study-level results: One later analysis reportedly identified an Asian-associated ancestry cluster that showed fewer N-insertions than the roughly 620-donor mean. The authors considered a cluster of highly shared sequence variants likely to be a sequencing artifact.

This CDR3 contains 15 residues. Trimming pared 3 bases from V and 2 bases from J, leaving 11 bases between. Germline V gene data show CDR1 as MDHEN and CDR2 as SYDVKM. PCR used 60 Vbeta primers and 13 Jbeta primers. In the source study's methods: It was a later analysis that counted 83 million or so unique TCR beta chains, of which about 10 million were shared. Generated by immunoSEQ multiplex PCR, the TCRdb table keeps only in-frame clones and is missing some. The V and J calls and clone size were taken over from that table, and D and trimming were inferred from the DNA. This repertoire shows about 200,000 clones, about four fifths found once; its top ten account for about 1.7%.

The sample comprised PBMCs. The source of this sequence is a woman aged 18-29 years in good health and CMV-seronegative. V gene TRBV28 combines with J gene TRBJ1-5, with D tentatively TRBD1 (6 bases). For the CDR3, the DNA is TGTGCCAGCAGTTTTCGAGGGGGGGGCAATCAGCCCCAGCATTTT. This encodes CASSFRGGGNQPQHF.